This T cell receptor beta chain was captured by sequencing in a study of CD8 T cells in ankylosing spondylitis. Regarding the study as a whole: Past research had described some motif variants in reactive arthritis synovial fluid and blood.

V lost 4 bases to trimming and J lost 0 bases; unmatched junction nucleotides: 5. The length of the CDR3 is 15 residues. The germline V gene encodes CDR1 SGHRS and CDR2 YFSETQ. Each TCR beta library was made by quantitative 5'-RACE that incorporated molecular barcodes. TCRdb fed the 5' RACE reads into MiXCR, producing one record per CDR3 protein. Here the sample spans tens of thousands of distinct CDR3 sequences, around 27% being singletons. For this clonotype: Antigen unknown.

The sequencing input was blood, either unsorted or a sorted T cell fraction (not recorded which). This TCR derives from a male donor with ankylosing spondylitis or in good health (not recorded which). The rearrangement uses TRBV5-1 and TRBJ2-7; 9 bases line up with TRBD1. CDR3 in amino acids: CASSIGQGSSYEQYF. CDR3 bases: TGCGCCAGCAGCATAGGACAGGGGAGCTCCTACGAGCAGTACTTC.